A single sample is the source of the 15 T cell receptor beta chains below, sequenced in a study of T cell repertoires in cytomegalovirus infection. TCRdb re-called the reads with MiXCR, one entry per CDR3 protein. The sample yields 640,000 or so distinct CDR3 sequences, around 35% seen once. No antigen has been identified for these receptors. The sequences come from cultured PBMCs, collected from culture after CMV antigen stimulation. The receptors shown here come from a human donor in good health (CMV status not recorded). Some clones in this sample may be carry-over from other donors' samples.

A note on this clonotype: Sequence at one end of the junction differs from germline and may be a read error. CDR3 nucleotides: TGTACCAGCCGTGTGGAGTTTTGGGGCACAGATACGCAGTATTTT. Protein product: CTSRVEFWGTDTQYF. This chain joins TRBV27 and TRBJ2-3; unclear D gene. The CDR3 spans 15 residues. CDR1 is MNHEY and CDR2 is SMNVEV in the germline V gene (reference sequence).

This chain connects TRBV19 to TRBJ1-5; D is ambiguous. V lost 4 bases and J 4 bases, leaving 17 bases between the germline ends. The CDR3 is 16 residues long. CDR1 and CDR2 from the germline V gene are LNHDA and SQIVND (reference sequence). The CDR3 reads CASSRYSTGMNQPQHF. In DNA, the CDR3 is TGTGCCAGTAGTAGATACTCGACTGGTATGAATCAGCCCCAGCATTTT.

V gene TRBV14 combines with J gene TRBJ1-1, with 7 bases identical to TRBD1. Trimming took 3 bases from V and 8 from J; bases not matched to a gene: 9. Germline V gene data show CDR1 as SGHDN and CDR2 as FVKESK. The CDR3 is 14 amino acids. CDR3 residues: CASSHLTGTAEAFF. The CDR3 nucleotides are TGTGCCAGCAGCCATCTCACTGGGACAGCCGAAGCTTTCTTT.

The gene calls are TRBV19 and TRBJ2-1, with TRBD2 matching over 9 bases. The germline CDR1 and CDR2 sequences are LNHDA and SQIVND (reference sequence). The CDR3 sequence is 17 residues long. V lost 3 bases, J lost 0 bases, and 6 bases stayed unmatched. The CDR3 region is CASSILAGLSSYNEQFF. The CDR3 DNA follows: TGTGCCAGTAGTATCCTAGCGGGACTAAGCTCCTACAATGAGCAGTTCTTC.

The rearrangement uses TRBV7-2 and TRBJ2-4; 13 nucleotides agree with TRBD2. Per germline, CDR1 SGHTA and CDR2 FQGNSA. V shed 10 bases and J 2 bases; nucleotides not matched to a gene: 14. This CDR3 has 18 residues. Here the CDR3 DNA reads TGTGCCACCCGAGCCGGGACTAGCGGGACGGAATCCAAAAACATTCAGTACTTC. It yields the protein CATRAGTSGTESKNIQYF.

This clonotype was observed a handful of times. The CDR3, as DNA: TGTGCCAGCAGCCAGGGGTTATCCAATCAGCCCCAGCATTTT. Translating gives CASSQGLSNQPQHF. The rearrangement uses TRBV7-2 and TRBJ1-5; D may be TRBD1 (6 bases). The CDR3 totals 14 residues. CDR1 and CDR2 (germline): SGHTA, FQGNSA. Trimming left V 5 bases short and J 3 bases short, with 11 bases between.

This clonotype was observed a handful of times. The chain combines TRBV6-2 or TRBV6-3 with TRBJ2-1; 10 nucleotides line up with TRBD2. Germline loops: CDR1 MNHEY, CDR2 SVGEGT. J lost 5 bases, V lost 6 bases, and 13 bases had no gene match. The CDR3 totals 17 residues. This CDR3 reads CASSQASGRATNNEQFF. The CDR3 DNA sequence: TGTGCCAGCAGCCAGGCGAGCGGGAGGGCCACAAACAATGAGCAGTTCTTC.

CDR3 nucleotides: TGCAGCGTTGAGGGTATAGCGGGAGGGCCATTGTACAATGAGCAGTTCTTC. Translated, it gives CSVEGIAGGPLYNEQFF. The chain links TRBV29-1 to TRBJ2-1, with 11 positions matching TRBD2. V shed 3 bases and J 4 bases; nucleotides not matched to a gene: 11. Germline V gene data show CDR1 as SQVTM and CDR2 as ANQGSEA. The CDR3 spans 17 residues.

There are many counts of this clonotype. Here the CDR3 DNA reads TGTGCCAGCAGCTTCTCCGCCTGGGGGGAAAAACTGTTTTTT. Amino acids: CASSFSAWGEKLFF. This sequence joins TRBV7-2 and TRBJ1-4; weak D call: TRBD1 (5 bases). V dropped 3 bases and J dropped 8 bases, with 13 bases sitting between them. The CDR3 loop spans 14 amino acids. Germline V lookup: CDR1 SGHTA, CDR2 FQGNSA.

The CDR3 DNA reads TGTGCCAGCAGCCCCCTCCGGGAGGTAGGATGGACCTACGAGCAGTACTTC. Amino acid sequence: CASSPLREVGWTYEQYF. The genes are TRBV7-6 and TRBJ2-7, with 7 bases fitting TRBD2. Germline V gene sequence: CDR1 SGHVS, CDR2 FNYEAQ. There are 17 residues in the CDR3. With V trimmed by 5 bases and J by 2 bases, 15 bases remained unmatched.

The rearrangement uses TRBV29-1 and TRBJ2-1; 10 nucleotides agree with TRBD1. This CDR3 is built from 13 residues. With V trimmed by 2 bases and J by 7 bases, 2 bases remained unmatched. CDR1 SQVTM and CDR2 ANQGSEA come from the germline V gene. The CDR3 sequence: CSVERQGANEQFF. The CDR3 DNA is TGCAGCGTTGAAAGACAGGGGGCGAATGAGCAGTTCTTC.

In its sample, this clonotype was seen a few times. This chain joins TRBV7-6 and TRBJ1-4; D possibly corresponds to TRBD1 (5 bases). Germline values: CDR1 SGHVS, CDR2 FNYEAQ. This CDR3 spans 15 amino acids. Trimming shortened V by 3 bases and J by 2 bases, and 10 bases separated the two germline ends. The CDR3 DNA sequence: TGTGCCAGCAGCTTTAAGGGGCAGACTAATGAAAAACTGTTTTTT. Encoded protein: CASSFKGQTNEKLFF.

This clonotype was counted ten times or more. The chain carries TRBV7-7 and TRBJ2-1; 7 positions match TRBD2. Trimming removed 1 base from V and 8 bases from J; junction bases left unmatched: 8. The CDR3 is made up of 15 amino acids. Germline-derived CDR1 and CDR2 are SSHAT and FNYEAQ (reference sequence). In nucleotides, the CDR3 is TGTGCCAGCAGCTTAGATGCGGGAGTTGGCGATGAGCAGTTCTTC. It is translated as CASSLDAGVGDEQFF.

The V gene is TRBV6-1, the J gene TRBJ1-1; 10 bases agree with TRBD1. The CDR3 runs 16 residues. Trimming at V came to 7 bases and at J to 0 bases, leaving 8 bases not matched to a gene. CDR1 is MNHNS, CDR2 SASEGT, per germline. Here the CDR3 reads CASKARTGGMNTEAFF. The CDR3 DNA sequence: TGTGCCAGCAAAGCTCGGACAGGGGGGATGAACACTGAAGCTTTCTTT.

The rearrangement joins TRBV14 to TRBJ1-2; possible D gene TRBD1, 6 bases. The CDR3 sequence is 17 residues long. The V gene lost 3 bases and the J gene lost 0 bases, with 17 bases spanning the gap. Germline values: CDR1 SGHDN, CDR2 FVKESK. The CDR3 nucleotides read TGTGCCAGCAGCCACCCTAGGGGGGGCCTAACTAACTATGGCTACACCTTC. Translating it yields CASSHPRGGLTNYGYTF.